This TCR beta chain was sequenced during a study of CD8 T cells in Susac syndrome. RNA was extracted with the RNeasy kit, and a quantity of roughly 0.45 to 1 ug was reverse transcribed using random hexamers. TCRdb fed the immunoSEQ multiplex PCR reads into MiXCR, producing one record per CDR3 protein. The table shows fewer than 200,000 distinct CDR3 sequences, with 91% occurring only once. The V and J ends lost 0 bases and 7 bases respectively, with 11 bases between them. The CDR3 loop spans 14 amino acids. CDR1 is SGHRS and CDR2 is YFSETQ in the germline V gene. The TCR originated in a human donor with Susac syndrome. V gene TRBV5-1 combines with J gene TRBJ1-5; no definite D call. Sequencing input: CD4+ T cells from PBMCs. The CDR3 sequence is CASSLDISGQPQHF. In DNA form, the CDR3 reads TGCGCCAGCAGCTTGGATATTAGCGGCCAGCCCCAGCATTTT.